The entry below gives a single T cell receptor beta chain sequence along with its context. The antigen is not known. After removal of 3 bases from V and 7 bases from J, the junction contained 7 bases not matched to a gene. The CDR3 runs to 14 residues. Germline values: CDR1 SEHNR, CDR2 FQNEAQ (reference sequence). Primers for the PCR totalled 60 Vbeta and 13 Jbeta. The assay was immunoSEQ multiplex PCR, and TCRdb's table has in-frame clones only and misses some. Of approximately 90,000 clones in the sample, 85% were seen once. The source of the sample is a study of cytomegalovirus exposure and HLA in healthy donors. Findings and caveats of the study: According to reports, the classifier identified cytomegalovirus status with high specificity and sensitivity. In an earlier analysis, about 90% or about 30%: the productive usage of most TCR beta V segments.

Sequenced input: PBMCs. The receptor's source is a man aged 40-49 years in good health and CMV-seropositive. The chain has TRBV7-9 and TRBJ2-5, with 8 bases identical to TRBD1. CDR3 loop: CASSLGQGAGTQYF. CDR3 coding DNA: TGTGCCAGCAGCTTGGGGCAGGGGGCTGGGACCCAGTACTTC.